Shown below are 21 T cell receptor beta chains from a single sample sequenced in a study of cytomegalovirus exposure and HLA in healthy donors. Use of 60 Vbeta and 13 Jbeta primers characterized the PCR. Here immunoSEQ multiplex PCR was the method, and the copy in TCRdb shows in-frame clones only, minus some. This sample carries about 150,000 clones, about 75% of them seen once, and the ten largest clones take about 6.5%. Sequences were obtained from PBMCs. All receptors come from a man aged 25 to 40 in good health and CMV-seronegative.

The chain couples TRBV10-3 to TRBJ2-5; 9 bases match TRBD2. V was pared by 0 bases and J by 7 bases, with 9 bases of the junction left unmatched. The germline V gene encodes CDR1 ENHRY and CDR2 SYGVKD. The CDR3 spans 16 residues. The CDR3 spells CAISESSGGEVGTQYF. CDR3 coding DNA: TGTGCCATCAGTGAGTCTAGCGGGGGCGAAGTCGGGACCCAGTACTTC.

The gene calls are TRBV10-3 and TRBJ2-3; 9 positions agree with TRBD2. The V segment lost 6 bases and the J segment 1 base; nucleotides outside the gene matches: 5. Germline V gene data show CDR1 as ENHRY and CDR2 as SYGVKD. The CDR3 sequence is 15 residues long. The CDR3 region is CAIRLAGGGTDTQYF. The CDR3 DNA reads TGTGCCATCAGACTAGCGGGCGGTGGCACAGATACGCAGTATTTT.

This clone was recorded once. This CDR3 is CASSETTGGESGANVLTF. The CDR3 bases are TGTGCCAGCAGTGAAACCACAGGGGGCGAGTCTGGGGCCAACGTCCTGACTTTC. The V gene is TRBV25-1, the J gene TRBJ2-6, with 9 bases identical to TRBD1. Germline CDR1 reads MGHDK; CDR2 reads SYGVNS. The CDR3 is made up of 18 amino acids. Trimming cost V 2 bases and J 1 base; bases outside gene matches: 6.

This clone was seen only a few times. One junction end disagrees with the germline gene, perhaps due to a read error. V gene TRBV28 combines with J gene TRBJ2-7; the match to TRBD1 covers 9 bases. This CDR3 has 16 amino acids. Germline values: CDR1 MDHEN, CDR2 SYDVKM. The CDR3 DNA sequence: TGTGCCAGCAGTTCCTCCACCTCCGGCCCGGGACAGGGATGGAGCTTC. Amino acid sequence: CASSSSTSGPGQGWSF.

This clone was detected a few times. The rearrangement uses TRBV10-3 and TRBJ2-3; the D gene is possibly TRBD1 (5 bases). The germline CDR1 and CDR2 sequences are ENHRY and SYGVKD. Trimming cost V 0 bases and J 5 bases, with 9 bases left between them. The CDR3 runs 14 residues. The CDR3 here is CAISESTAGDTQYF. In DNA form, the CDR3 reads TGTGCCATCAGTGAGTCGACAGCCGGAGATACGCAGTATTTT.

The CDR3 DNA reads TGTGCCAGCTCACCTCGGACAGGGGGGTTCGATGGCTACACCTTC. Translating it yields CASSPRTGGFDGYTF. V and J are TRBV18 and TRBJ1-2, with TRBD1 matching over 10 bases. Germline V CDR1 and CDR2: KGHSH, LQKENI. The CDR3 is 15 residues long. V lost 3 bases, J lost 6 bases, and 7 bases stayed unmatched.

This chain uses TRBV28 with TRBJ2-5; the D gene is possibly TRBD2 (6 bases). The germline V gene encodes CDR1 MDHEN and CDR2 SYDVKM. Deletions cut 4 bases from V and 0 bases from J, with 12 bases between. The CDR3 length is 15 residues. The CDR3 DNA follows: TGTGCCAGCAGTTCCTATTCGGGGGACCAAGAGACCCAGTACTTC. Its protein product is CASSSYSGDQETQYF.

This chain connects TRBV4-2 to TRBJ1-2; 7 bases are shared with TRBD1. The V gene's germline CDR1 is LGHNA and CDR2 YNFKEQ. V lost 0 bases and J lost 5; bases outside the gene matches: 9. The CDR3 covers 16 residues. The CDR3 sequence: CASSQERQGLLYGYTF. DNA of the CDR3: TGTGCCAGCAGCCAAGAGAGACAGGGCCTCCTATATGGCTACACCTTC.

A note on this clone: This same CDR3 is encoded by further DNA sequences in the sample. J is TRBJ1-5 and V is TRBV4-1; D is uncertain. The CDR3 covers 14 residues. The V end lost 1 base, the J end lost 7 bases, and 11 bases lay between the germline ends. The germline gives CDR1 MGHRA, CDR2 YSYEKL. CDR3: CASSQAPGGQPQHF. The CDR3 nucleotides read TGCGCCAGCAGCCAAGCCCCAGGAGGGCAGCCCCAGCATTTT.

The genes are TRBV18 and TRBJ1-5; 7 positions match TRBD1. The CDR3 contains 15 residues. Trimming at V came to 4 bases and at J to 6 bases, leaving 9 bases not matched to a gene. Germline V CDR1 and CDR2: KGHSH, LQKENI. The CDR3 region has the DNA TGTGCCAGCTCACGGACAGGAGAGAGTCGTCAGCCCCAGCATTTT. This gives the protein CASSRTGESRQPQHF. The full variable domain, rest sourced from reference TRBV18 and TRBJ1-5, is NAGVMQNPRHLVRRRGQEARLRCSPMKGHSHVYWYRQLPEEGLKFMVYLQKENIIDESGMPKERFSAEFPKEGPSILRIQQVVRGDSAAYFCASSRTGESRQPQHFGDGTRLSIL.

This clone has a handful of counts. This chain links TRBV27 with TRBJ1-1; D is uncertain. Germline loops: CDR1 MNHEY, CDR2 SMNVEV (reference sequence). The CDR3 has 13 residues. V lost 2 bases and J 7 bases, leaving 11 bases between the germline ends. CDR3 nucleotides: TGTGCCAGCAGTTTAAGTATCGCAGATGAAGCTTTCTTT. Its translation is CASSLSIADEAFF.

The chain recombines TRBV6-6 with TRBJ2-1; 7 bases match TRBD1. Germline CDR1 is MNHNY and CDR2 is SVGAGI (reference sequence). The CDR3 sequence is 16 residues long. V lost 0 bases and J lost 3; bases outside the gene matches: 5. The CDR3 region is CASSYSRGPGYNEQFF. In DNA, the CDR3 is TGTGCCAGCAGTTACTCGAGGGGGCCGGGCTACAATGAGCAGTTCTTC.

The rearrangement joins TRBV2 to TRBJ2-5; 8 bases align to TRBD1. This CDR3 has 15 residues. Unmatched junction bases numbered 12, after V lost 7 bases and J lost 5 bases. From germline, CDR1 is SNHLY and CDR2 FYNNEI. CDR3 DNA sequence: TGTGCCAGCACCGGAATGGGCAGGGGGCGTGAGACCCAGTACTTC. Its protein is CASTGMGRGRETQYF.

The chain's CDR3 is CASSLEGLAVVEDIQYF. The CDR3 nucleotides read TGTGCCAGCAGCTTAGAAGGTCTAGCGGTAGTCGAAGACATTCAGTACTTC. This sequence joins TRBV7-9 and TRBJ2-4, with 7 bases fitting TRBD2. Germline trimming cut 1 base from V and 8 bases from J; bases unmatched to any gene: 14. This CDR3 has 17 amino acids. Germline V CDR1 and CDR2: SEHNR, FQNEAQ (reference sequence).

The V call is TRBV5-1, the J call TRBJ2-5, with D tentatively TRBD1 (5 bases). The length of the CDR3 is 15 residues. Germline V CDR1 and CDR2: SGHRS, YFSETQ. Trimming cost V 1 base and J 4 bases, with 14 bases left between them. CDR3 sequence (DNA): TGCGCCAGCAGCTTGTACGACGACAGCTCAGAGACCCAGTACTTC. Its translation: CASSLYDDSSETQYF. Together with reference TRBV5-1 and TRBJ2-5, the CDR3 gives the full variable domain: KAGVTQTPRYLIKTRGQQVTLSCSPISGHRSVSWYQQTPGQGLQFLFEYFSETQRNKGNFPGRFSGRQFSNSRSEMNVSTLELGDSALYLCASSLYDDSSETQYFGPGTRLLVL.

The chain links TRBV6-1 to TRBJ2-1, with 9 positions matching TRBD2. Germline V lookup: CDR1 MNHNS, CDR2 SASEGT. J lost 5 bases, V lost 4 bases, and 9 bases had no gene match. CDR3 size: 16 residues. This CDR3 reads CASSVLSGGPNNEQFF. CDR3 coding DNA: TGTGCCAGCAGTGTCCTTAGCGGGGGCCCCAACAATGAGCAGTTCTTC.

This rearrangement joins TRBV28 to TRBJ2-7, with TRBD1 matching over 8 bases. Trimming at V came to 2 bases and at J to 1 base, leaving 13 bases not matched to a gene. Germline loops: CDR1 MDHEN, CDR2 SYDVKM. The CDR3 covers 18 residues. The CDR3 coding sequence is TGTGCCAGCAGTTTACCTGGACAGGGAATCTTCACGTCCTACGAGCAGTACTTC. This translates into CASSLPGQGIFTSYEQYF.

The chain has TRBV23-1 and TRBJ2-7; D possibly corresponds to TRBD1 (5 bases). TRBV23-1 is sorted into the ORF group, with uncertain function. V shed 0 bases and J shed 0 bases, with 12 bases lying between them. The CDR3 loop spans 16 amino acids. Here the CDR3 DNA reads TGCGCCAGCAGTCAATCGCAGGGTTTGAGCTCCTACGAGCAGTACTTC. It codes for CASSQSQGLSSYEQYF.

The chain recombines TRBV5-4 with TRBJ1-1, with D possibly matching TRBD1 (5 bases). The ends were cut back, 4 bases at V and 11 bases at J, with 18 bases in the middle. Germline V CDR1 and CDR2: SGHNT, YYREEE (reference sequence). There are 13 residues in the CDR3. In DNA, the CDR3 is TGTGCCAGCAGCACCCCCTCGGGGGATGAGGCTTTCTTT. Translating gives CASSTPSGDEAFF.

V is TRBV7-2 and J is TRBJ2-3, with a possible D match to TRBD2 (5 bases). This CDR3 spans 16 amino acids. Germline CDR1 and CDR2: SGHTA and FQGNSA. Trimming left V 5 bases short and J 6 bases short, with 21 bases between. The CDR3 nucleotides read TGTGCCAGCAGCACCGGAGCCCAGCTAGCAAGTGATACGCAGTATTTT. Its protein is CASSTGAQLASDTQYF.

This chain connects TRBV18 to TRBJ2-4; 12 bases align to TRBD1. The trim removed 5 bases at V and 9 bases at J, leaving 5 bases unmatched. In germline, CDR1 is KGHSH, CDR2 LQKENI. The CDR3 is made up of 14 amino acids. The CDR3 loop reads CASSMPGQGAIQYF. CDR3 nucleotide sequence: TGTGCCAGCTCAATGCCGGGACAGGGGGCCATTCAGTACTTC.